This T cell receptor beta chain was documented in a study of T cells after yellow fever vaccination. CDR3 size: 17 residues. Germline lookup yields CDR1 SGDLS and CDR2 YYNGEE. The ends lost 4 bases at V and 3 bases at J; junction bases unmatched: 13. Points from the study as a whole: On re-exposure, the response was weaker but peaked faster, at day 5 versus 15.

Each CDR3 protein is one row after TCRdb ran MiXCR on the 5' RACE reads. The sample contains 80,000 to 100,000 distinct CDR3 sequences, about 6% of which appear only once. As for this clonotype: The antigen is not known.

The source material was CD8+ T cells sorted from PBMCs, sampled 10 days after the yellow fever booster vaccination. The TCR sequence derives from a young man who received the YFV17D yellow fever vaccine. The chain uses TRBV9 and TRBJ2-3, with 8 bases fitting TRBD1. Written as DNA, the CDR3 is TGTGCCAGCAGCCCTACAGGGGGAAGGGCATGGACAGATACGCAGTATTTT. Protein product: CASSPTGGRAWTDTQYF.